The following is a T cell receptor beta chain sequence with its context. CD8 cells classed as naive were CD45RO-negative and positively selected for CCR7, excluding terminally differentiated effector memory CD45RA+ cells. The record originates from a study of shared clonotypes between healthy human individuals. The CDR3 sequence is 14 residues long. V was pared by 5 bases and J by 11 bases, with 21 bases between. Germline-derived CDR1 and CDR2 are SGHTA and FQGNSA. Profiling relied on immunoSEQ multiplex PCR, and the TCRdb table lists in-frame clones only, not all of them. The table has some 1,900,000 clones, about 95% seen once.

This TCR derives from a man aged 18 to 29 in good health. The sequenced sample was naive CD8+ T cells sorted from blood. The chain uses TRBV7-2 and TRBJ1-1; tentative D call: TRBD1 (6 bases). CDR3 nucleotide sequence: TGTGCCAGCAGCCCCACGGGGGCGCCTTTCGGGGCTTTCTTT. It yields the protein CASSPTGAPFGAFF.